This is a list of T cell receptor beta chains from one sample in a study of blood T cell repertoires in COVID-19. Profiled with immunoSEQ multiplex PCR; TCRdb holds only in-frame clones, not every one. The sample records 250,000 or so clones, around nine tenths being singletons. Sample: PBMCs or T cells enriched from blood (not recorded which). The receptors stem from a woman aged 40 to 49 who had been exposed to COVID-19. Each CDR3 is given with its conserved first and last residue. A row's size may be missing; if present it is once, few, many or a size class.

clone size,V gene,CDR3 protein
NA,TRBV7-9,CASSLGSGVGEKLFF
once,TRBV19,CASSPLRNYGYTF
NA,TRBV7-9,CASSLAQGSGREKLFF
NA,TRBV29-1,CSVRGSGQGSRELFF
NA,TRBV19,CASSIRRGSNTEAFF
NA,TRBV6-2/TRBV6-3,CASSRDRAADTQYF
NA,TRBV5-4,CASSLILSPYEQYF
NA,TRBV7-3,CASSRDRDGGLFF
NA,TRBV4-3,CASSQETGTNYGYTF
once,TRBV4-2,CASSQELVSTDTQYF
once,TRBV5-1,CASSSIYGYTF
NA,TRBV27,CASRPTRTARGNPNYEQYF
NA,TRBV13,CASSLGTGGISIRGYTF
NA,TRBV4-1,CASSQDVGTRGNEQFF
once,TRBV27,CASSRYTGTDTEAFF
once,TRBV19,CASSKGQKANYGYTF
once,TRBV7-8,CASSLGPVYSNQPQHF
NA,TRBV10-3,CATPGLITDTQYF
NA,TRBV19,CARRQPRGSPLHF
NA,TRBV11-2,CASSSLGQQAYEQYF
NA,TRBV6-5,CASSYTGTGGSYEQYF
NA,TRBV24-1,CATSDSGTGMNTEAFF
NA,TRBV28,CASSTGGQGYTF
NA,TRBV5-4,CASSFGGSGELFF
NA,TRBV5-1,CASSVPGQGAGEQFF
NA,TRBV9,CASSVMGLGTEAFF
NA,TRBV28,CASSTQRLAGEDTQYF
few,TRBV7-6,CASSPNRVNSGANVLTF
NA,TRBV30,CAWSGAYSNQPQHF
once,TRBV27,CASSLGTGGAHYGYTF
NA,TRBV7-6,CASSPLAGGTDTQYF
NA,TRBV2,CASRPTGAGNTIYF
few,TRBV11-3,CASSRTKTGQGLRETQYF
NA,TRBV9,CASSFGQAANTEAFF
NA,TRBV7-3,CASSPYRVGGEQFF
NA,TRBV7-9,CASSRQAVNTEAFF
NA,TRBV7-9,CASRDNRDEQFF
NA,TRBV5-1,CASSLFGTPDTGELFF